The 6 T cell receptor beta chains reported below all come from one sample, sequenced in a study of response to subunit inactivated influenza vaccine. TCRdb independently ran MiXCR on the RT-PCR reads; one entry per CDR3 protein. Among 280,000 or so distinct CDR3 sequences listed, just over 20% were seen once. The source material was PBMCs from blood, sampled around 22 months after vaccination. The receptors derive from a man between 45 and 75 years old who received an inactivated influenza vaccine.

The genes are TRBV20-1 and TRBJ2-5, with unresolved D. The CDR3 is 12 residues long. Germline V gene data show CDR1 as DFQATT and CDR2 as SNEGSKA (reference sequence). With 1 base removed from V and 3 bases from J, the gap between germline ends came to 6 bases. The CDR3: CSARVYEETQYF. As DNA, the CDR3 is TGCAGTGCTAGAGTTTACGAAGAGACCCAGTACTTC.

The sample holds many counts of this clonotype. This chain connects TRBV7-2 to TRBJ1-5; D not resolved. Germline loops: CDR1 SGHTA, CDR2 FQGNSA. Trimming shortened V by 1 base and J by 5 bases, and 12 bases separated the two germline ends. The CDR3 covers 15 residues. CDR3 sequence: CASSLVPRGDQPQHF. CDR3 sequence (DNA): TGTGCCAGCAGCTTAGTCCCTCGTGGGGATCAGCCCCAGCATTTT.

The sample holds a few counts of this clonotype. The chain employs TRBV20-1 and TRBJ2-5, with D maybe TRBD2 (6 bases). V dropped 1 base and J dropped 3 bases, with 15 bases sitting between them. This CDR3 contains 15 residues. Germline-derived CDR1 and CDR2 are DFQATT and SNEGSKA (reference sequence). The CDR3 sequence: CSARAGTLREETQYF. The CDR3 nucleotides read TGCAGTGCTAGAGCCGGGACTTTGAGGGAAGAGACCCAGTACTTC.

V and J are TRBV20-1 and TRBJ1-1, with D tentatively TRBD1 (6 bases). The CDR3 is 14 residues long. With 8 bases removed from V and 4 bases from J, the gap between germline ends came to 20 bases. Looked up from germline, CDR1 is DFQATT and CDR2 is SNEGSKA (reference sequence). The CDR3 is CSTRNGGEGTEAFF. The CDR3 region has the DNA TGCAGTACTCGAAATGGGGGCGAGGGCACTGAAGCTTTCTTT.

The chain recombines TRBV18 with TRBJ1-1; no reliable D call. Germline-derived CDR1 and CDR2 are KGHSH and LQKENI. The CDR3 has 13 amino acids. V was cut by 3 bases and J by 5 bases, with 10 bases left in between. The CDR3 sequence is CASSPPPGTEAFF. In DNA, the CDR3 is TGTGCCAGCTCACCGCCTCCTGGGACTGAAGCTTTCTTT. The variable domain in full, completed from reference TRBV18 and TRBJ1-1, reads NAGVMQNPRHLVRRRGQEARLRCSPMKGHSHVYWYRQLPEEGLKFMVYLQKENIIDESGMPKERFSAEFPKEGPSILRIQQVVRGDSAAYFCASSPPPGTEAFFGQGTRLTVV.

The genes are TRBV10-3 and TRBJ2-7, with 8 bases aligning to TRBD1. The germline CDR1 and CDR2 sequences are ENHRY and SYGVKD. V lost 5 bases, J lost 5 bases, and 5 bases stayed unmatched. This CDR3 has 13 residues. The DNA of the CDR3 is TGTGCCATCAGTTCCGGACAGGGAAACGAGCAGTACTTC. Residues: CAISSGQGNEQYF.